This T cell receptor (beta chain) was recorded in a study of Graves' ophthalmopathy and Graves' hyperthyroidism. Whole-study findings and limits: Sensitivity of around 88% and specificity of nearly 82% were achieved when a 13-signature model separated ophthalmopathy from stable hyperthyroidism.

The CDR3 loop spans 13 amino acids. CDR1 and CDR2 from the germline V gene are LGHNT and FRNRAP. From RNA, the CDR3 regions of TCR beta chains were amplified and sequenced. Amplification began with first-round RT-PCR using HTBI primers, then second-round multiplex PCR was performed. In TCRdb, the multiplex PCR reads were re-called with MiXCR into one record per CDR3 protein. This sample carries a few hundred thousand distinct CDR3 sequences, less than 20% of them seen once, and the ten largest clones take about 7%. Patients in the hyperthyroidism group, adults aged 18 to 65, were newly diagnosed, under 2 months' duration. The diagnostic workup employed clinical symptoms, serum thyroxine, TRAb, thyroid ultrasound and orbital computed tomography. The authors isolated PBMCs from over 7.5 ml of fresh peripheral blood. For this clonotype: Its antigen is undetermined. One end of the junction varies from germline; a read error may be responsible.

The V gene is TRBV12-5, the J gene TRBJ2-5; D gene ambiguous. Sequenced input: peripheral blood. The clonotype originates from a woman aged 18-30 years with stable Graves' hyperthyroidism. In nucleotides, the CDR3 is TGTGCTAGTGCCTCGTACAGAGAAGAGACCAAGTACTTC. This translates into CASASYREETKYF.